This T cell receptor (beta chain) emerged from a study of cytomegalovirus exposure and HLA in healthy donors. J lost 2 bases, V lost 5 bases, and 6 bases had no gene match. CDR1 is WNHNN, CDR2 SYGVQD, per germline (reference sequence). This CDR3 is 14 amino acids long. PCR amplification relied on 60 Vbeta primers (plus 13 Jbeta primers). Sequenced by immunoSEQ multiplex PCR; TCRdb stores in-frame clones only, minus some. This table holds about 130,000 clones, approximately 78% found once. Sample: PBMCs. The clonotype was recovered from a female donor in good health and CMV-seronegative. V is TRBV10-1 and J is TRBJ2-7; 7 nucleotides match TRBD1. DNA of the CDR3: TGCGCCAGCAGTCGACAGGGCGAGGCCTACGAGCAGTACTTC. Amino acid sequence: CASSRQGEAYEQYF.